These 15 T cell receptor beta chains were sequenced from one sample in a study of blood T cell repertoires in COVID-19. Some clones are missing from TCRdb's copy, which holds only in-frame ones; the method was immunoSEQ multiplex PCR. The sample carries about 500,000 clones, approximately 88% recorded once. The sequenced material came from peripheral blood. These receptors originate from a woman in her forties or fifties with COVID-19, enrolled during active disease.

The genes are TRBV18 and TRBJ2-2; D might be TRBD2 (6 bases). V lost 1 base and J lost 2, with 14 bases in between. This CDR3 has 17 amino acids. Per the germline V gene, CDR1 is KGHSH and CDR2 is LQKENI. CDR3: CASSPHYGGINTGELFF. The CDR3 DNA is TGTGCCAGCTCACCACATTACGGAGGGATTAACACCGGGGAGCTGTTTTTT.

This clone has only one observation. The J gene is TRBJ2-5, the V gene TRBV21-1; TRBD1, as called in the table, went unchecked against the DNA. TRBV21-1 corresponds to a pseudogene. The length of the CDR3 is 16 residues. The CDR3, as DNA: TGTGCCAGCAGCTTGCCCGGACAGGGGCGGTGGGAGACCCAGTACTTC. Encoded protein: CASSLPGQGRWETQYF.

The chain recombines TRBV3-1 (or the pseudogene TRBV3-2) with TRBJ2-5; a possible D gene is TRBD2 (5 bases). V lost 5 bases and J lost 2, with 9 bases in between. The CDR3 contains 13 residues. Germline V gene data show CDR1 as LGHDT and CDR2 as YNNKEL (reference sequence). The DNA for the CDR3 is TGTGCCAGCAGCGTAAGAGGGCAAGAGACCCAGTACTTC. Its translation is CASSVRGQETQYF.

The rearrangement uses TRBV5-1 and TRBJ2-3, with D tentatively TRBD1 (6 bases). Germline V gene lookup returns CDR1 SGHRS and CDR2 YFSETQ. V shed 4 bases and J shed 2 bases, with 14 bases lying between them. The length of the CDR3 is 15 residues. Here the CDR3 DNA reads TGCGCCAGCAGCACGCCCCAGGGGATCACAGATACGCAGTATTTT. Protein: CASSTPQGITDTQYF.

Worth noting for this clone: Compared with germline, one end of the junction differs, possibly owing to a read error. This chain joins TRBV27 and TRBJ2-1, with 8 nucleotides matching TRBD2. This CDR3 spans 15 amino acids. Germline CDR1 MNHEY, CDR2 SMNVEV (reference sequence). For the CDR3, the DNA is TGTGCCAGCCGTTTCTCGGGGGGGGGCCACAATGAGCAGTTCTTC. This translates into CASRFSGGGHNEQFF.

The CDR3 DNA is TGTGCCAGTAGTAAGGCAGGGCAGGGGGCGAGGACTGAAGCTTTCTTT. Translation: CASSKAGQGARTEAFF. V is TRBV19 and J is TRBJ1-1; 8 bases map to TRBD1. The CDR3 is 16 residues long. Germline V CDR1 and CDR2: LNHDA, SQIVND (reference sequence). V was pared by 4 bases and J by 5 bases, with 12 bases of the junction left unmatched.

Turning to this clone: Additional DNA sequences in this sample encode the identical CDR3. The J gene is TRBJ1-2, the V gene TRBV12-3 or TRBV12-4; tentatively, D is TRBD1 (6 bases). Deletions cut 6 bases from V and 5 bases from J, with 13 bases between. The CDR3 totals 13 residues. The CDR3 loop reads CASSPTGDYGYTF. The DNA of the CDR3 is TGTGCCAGCAGCCCGACAGGCGATTATGGCTACACCTTC.

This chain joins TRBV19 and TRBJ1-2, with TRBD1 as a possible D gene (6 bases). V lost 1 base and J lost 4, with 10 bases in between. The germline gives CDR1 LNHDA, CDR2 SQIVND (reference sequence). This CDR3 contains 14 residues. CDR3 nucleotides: TGTGCCAGTAGTATAGGGGGACAAACCTATGGCTACACCTTC. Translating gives CASSIGGQTYGYTF.

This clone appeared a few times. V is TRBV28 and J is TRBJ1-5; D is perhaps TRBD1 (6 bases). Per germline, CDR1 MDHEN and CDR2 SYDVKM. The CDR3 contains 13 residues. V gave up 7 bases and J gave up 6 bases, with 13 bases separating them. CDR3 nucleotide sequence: TGTGCCAGCACCCTGGGGGCGCGTCAGCCCCAGCATTTT. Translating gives CASTLGARQPQHF.

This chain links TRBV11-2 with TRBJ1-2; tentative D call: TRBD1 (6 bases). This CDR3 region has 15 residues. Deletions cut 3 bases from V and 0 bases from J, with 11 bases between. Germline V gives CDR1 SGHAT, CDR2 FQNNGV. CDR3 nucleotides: TGTGCCAGCAGCTTCAGGGGACCGCCTAACTATGGCTACACCTTC. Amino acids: CASSFRGPPNYGYTF.

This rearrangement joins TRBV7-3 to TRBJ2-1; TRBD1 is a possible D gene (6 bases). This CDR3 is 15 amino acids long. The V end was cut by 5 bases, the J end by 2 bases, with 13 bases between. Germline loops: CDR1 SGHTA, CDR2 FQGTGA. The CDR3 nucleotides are TGTGCCAGCAGCGACCGGACAGTAGCCTACAATGAGCAGTTCTTC. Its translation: CASSDRTVAYNEQFF.

CDR3 loop: CASSHPSVGTGELFF. The CDR3 coding sequence is TGTGCCAGCAGCCATCCTTCGGTCGGCACCGGGGAGCTGTTTTTT. The genes are TRBV13 and TRBJ2-2; D gene unclear. The CDR3 extends over 15 amino acids. Trimming took 5 bases from V and 4 from J, leaving 14 bases between them. Germline lookup yields CDR1 PRHDT and CDR2 FYEKMQ (reference sequence).

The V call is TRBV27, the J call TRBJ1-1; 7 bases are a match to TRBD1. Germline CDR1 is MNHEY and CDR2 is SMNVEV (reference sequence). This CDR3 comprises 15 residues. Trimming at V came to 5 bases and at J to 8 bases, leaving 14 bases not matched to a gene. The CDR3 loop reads CASSQSTTGWGEAFF. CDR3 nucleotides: TGTGCCAGCAGTCAATCCACGACAGGGTGGGGAGAAGCTTTCTTT.

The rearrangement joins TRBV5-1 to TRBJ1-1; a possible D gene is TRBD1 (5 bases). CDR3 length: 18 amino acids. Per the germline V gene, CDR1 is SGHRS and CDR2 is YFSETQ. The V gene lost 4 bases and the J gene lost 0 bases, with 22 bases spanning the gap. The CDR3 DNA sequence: TGCGCCAGCAGCCCTGGTGGGGGACTTAGAATAATGAACACTGAAGCTTTCTTT. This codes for CASSPGGGLRIMNTEAFF.

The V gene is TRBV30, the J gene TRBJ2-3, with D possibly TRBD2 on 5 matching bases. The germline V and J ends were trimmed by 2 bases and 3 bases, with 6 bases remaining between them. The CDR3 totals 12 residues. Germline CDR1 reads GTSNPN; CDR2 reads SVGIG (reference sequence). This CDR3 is CAWSRGTDTQYF. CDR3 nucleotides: TGTGCCTGGAGTAGAGGGACAGATACGCAGTATTTT.